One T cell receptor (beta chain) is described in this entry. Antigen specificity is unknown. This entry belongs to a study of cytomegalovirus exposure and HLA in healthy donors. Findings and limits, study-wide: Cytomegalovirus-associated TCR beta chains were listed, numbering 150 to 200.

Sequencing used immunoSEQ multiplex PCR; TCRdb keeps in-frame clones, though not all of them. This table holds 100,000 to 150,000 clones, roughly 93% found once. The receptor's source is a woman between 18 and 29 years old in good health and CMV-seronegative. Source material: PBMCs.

Here the CDR3 DNA reads TGTGCCAGCAGTAGGGGGCGGTACAATCAGCCCCAGCATTTT. Residues: CASSRGRYNQPQHF. This rearrangement joins TRBV27 to TRBJ1-5; 7 bases match TRBD1. The trim removed 5 bases at V and 3 bases at J, leaving 4 bases unmatched. There are 14 residues in the CDR3. Per germline, CDR1 MNHEY and CDR2 SMNVEV (reference sequence).